The T cell receptor beta chain described here comes from a study of cytomegalovirus exposure and HLA in healthy donors. About the research overall: A prior study identified 120 million or so unique TCR beta sequences from 200 million or so T cells.

Broader study findings: TCR beta chain V- and J-gene trimming was linked, in a later analysis, to a missense variant in DCLRE1C. An analysis done earlier found most TCR beta V segments productive about 87% or about 30% of the time. There were under 200 TCR beta chains listed as cytomegalovirus-associated.

As concerns this clone: Its antigen is unidentified.

Primers for the PCR totalled 60 Vbeta and 13 Jbeta. The table came from immunoSEQ multiplex PCR; TCRdb's copy has only in-frame clones and leaves some out. The profile shows around 100,000 clones, around 62% of them singletons. Sequenced: PBMCs. The TCR was taken from a man aged 25-45 years in good health and CMV-seropositive.

The CDR3 spells CASSPMGGQGAGNTIYF. The CDR3 DNA reads TGTGCCAGCAGCCCGATGGGGGGACAGGGGGCTGGAAACACCATATATTTT. V is TRBV11-2 and J is TRBJ1-3, with 11 bases identical to TRBD1. The V gene end was trimmed by 5 bases and the J gene end by 2 bases; junction bases not matched to a gene: 8. From germline, CDR1 is SGHAT and CDR2 FQNNGV. There are 17 residues in the CDR3.